This record covers a single T cell receptor (beta chain). The sample is drawn from a study of blood T cell repertoires in COVID-19. Profiled with immunoSEQ multiplex PCR; TCRdb holds only in-frame clones, not every one. The data show over 100,000 clones, 70% to 90% seen once. Material: peripheral blood. This TCR came from a man between 45 and 60 years old with active or convalescent COVID-19.

Here the CDR3 DNA reads TGCGCCAGCAGCTGGGGAGGGAACACTGAAGCTTTCTTT. Residues: CASSWGGNTEAFF. The chain couples TRBV5-1 to TRBJ1-1; D gene unclear. Trimming removed 3 bases from V and 1 base from J, with 7 bases in between. Germline V gene lookup returns CDR1 SGHRS and CDR2 YFSETQ. The CDR3 has 13 residues. Looking up the rest from reference TRBV5-1 and TRBJ1-1 gives the full variable domain: KAGVTQTPRYLIKTRGQQVTLSCSPISGHRSVSWYQQTPGQGLQFLFEYFSETQRNKGNFPGRFSGRQFSNSRSEMNVSTLELGDSALYLCASSWGGNTEAFFGQGTRLTVV.